A selection of T cell receptor beta chains follows, all from one sample in a study of CD8 T cells in Susac syndrome. TCRdb processed the immunoSEQ multiplex PCR reads anew with MiXCR; each CDR3 protein has one entry. The sample includes 400,000 to 550,000 distinct CDR3 sequences, around 85% of them seen just once. Sequencing was carried out using CD8+ T cells from PBMCs. The receptors were gathered from a human donor with multiple sclerosis. Both conserved end residues are part of each CDR3. Each record gives: D gene, V gene, J gene, CDR3 protein, CDR3 DNA. D genes are given only for firm matches.

d_call: NA; v_call: TRBV7-8; j_call: TRBJ2-3; cdr3_aa: CASSVASTDTQYF; cdr3_nt: TGTGCCAGCAGTGTGGCTAGCACAGATACGCAGTATTTT
d_call: TRBD1; v_call: TRBV11-2; j_call: TRBJ1-2; cdr3_aa: CASSFTGGLGYTF; cdr3_nt: TGTGCCAGCAGCTTCACAGGGGGTTTGGGCTACACCTTC
d_call: NA; v_call: TRBV7-2; j_call: TRBJ2-1; cdr3_aa: CASSLVEGLGYNEQFF; cdr3_nt: TGTGCCAGCAGCTTAGTGGAGGGCCTAGGCTACAATGAGCAGTTCTTC
d_call: NA; v_call: TRBV5-4; j_call: TRBJ1-1; cdr3_aa: CASTRGVGTEAFF; cdr3_nt: TGTGCCAGCACAAGAGGAGTGGGCACTGAAGCTTTCTTT
d_call: TRBD2; v_call: TRBV5-4; j_call: TRBJ2-7; cdr3_aa: CASRIAGGTPYEQYF; cdr3_nt: TGTGCCAGCAGGATAGCGGGAGGGACCCCCTACGAGCAGTACTTC
d_call: TRBD1; v_call: TRBV6-5; j_call: TRBJ1-4; cdr3_aa: CASGLWTGTNEKLFF; cdr3_nt: TGTGCCAGCGGACTATGGACAGGAACTAATGAAAAACTGTTTTTT
d_call: TRBD2; v_call: TRBV9; j_call: TRBJ2-1; cdr3_aa: CASARLAATEQFF; cdr3_nt: TGTGCCAGCGCACGACTAGCGGCCACCGAGCAGTTCTTC
d_call: NA; v_call: TRBV14; j_call: TRBJ2-7; cdr3_aa: CASSQAQEFYEQYF; cdr3_nt: TGTGCCAGCAGCCAAGCACAGGAATTTTACGAGCAGTACTTC
d_call: TRBD1; v_call: TRBV12-5; j_call: TRBJ1-1; cdr3_aa: CASGFAGTGGRIDTEAFF; cdr3_nt: TGTGCTAGTGGGTTTGCCGGGACAGGGGGAAGAATCGACACTGAAGCTTTCTTT
d_call: NA; v_call: TRBV20-1; j_call: TRBJ1-3; cdr3_aa: CSAISAYSGNTIYF; cdr3_nt: TGCAGTGCCATCAGCGCTTACTCTGGAAACACCATATATTTT